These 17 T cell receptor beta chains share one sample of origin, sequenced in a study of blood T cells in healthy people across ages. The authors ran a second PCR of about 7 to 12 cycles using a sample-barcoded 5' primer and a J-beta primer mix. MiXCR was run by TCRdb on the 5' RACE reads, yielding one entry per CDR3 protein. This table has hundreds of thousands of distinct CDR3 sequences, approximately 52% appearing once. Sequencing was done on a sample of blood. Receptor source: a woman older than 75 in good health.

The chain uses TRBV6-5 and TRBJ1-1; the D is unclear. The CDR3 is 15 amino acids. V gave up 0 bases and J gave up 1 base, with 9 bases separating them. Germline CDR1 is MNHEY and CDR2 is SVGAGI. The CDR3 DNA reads TGTGCCAGCAGTTACTCGAAAATACCGAACACTGAAGCTTTCTTT. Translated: CASSYSKIPNTEAFF.

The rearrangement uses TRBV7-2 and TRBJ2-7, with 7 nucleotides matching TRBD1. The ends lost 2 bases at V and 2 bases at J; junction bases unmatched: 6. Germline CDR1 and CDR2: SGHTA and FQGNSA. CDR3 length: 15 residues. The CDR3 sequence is CASSLRQGGPYEQYF. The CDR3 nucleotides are TGTGCCAGCAGCTTACGACAGGGTGGCCCCTACGAGCAGTACTTC.

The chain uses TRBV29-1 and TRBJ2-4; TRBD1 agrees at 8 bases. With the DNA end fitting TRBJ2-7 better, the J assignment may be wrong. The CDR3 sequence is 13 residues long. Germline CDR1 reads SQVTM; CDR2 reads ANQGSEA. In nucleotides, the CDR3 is TGCAGCGTTGAAGCCATAACAGGGGGCGAGCAGTACTTC. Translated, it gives CSVEAITGGEQYF.

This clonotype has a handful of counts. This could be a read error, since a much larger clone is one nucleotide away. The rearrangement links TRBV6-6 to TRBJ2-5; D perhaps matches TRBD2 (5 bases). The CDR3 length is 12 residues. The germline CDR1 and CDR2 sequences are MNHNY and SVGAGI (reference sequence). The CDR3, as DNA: TGTGCCAGCAGTTACCCTGGGGAGACCCTGTACTTC. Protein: CASSYPGETLYF.

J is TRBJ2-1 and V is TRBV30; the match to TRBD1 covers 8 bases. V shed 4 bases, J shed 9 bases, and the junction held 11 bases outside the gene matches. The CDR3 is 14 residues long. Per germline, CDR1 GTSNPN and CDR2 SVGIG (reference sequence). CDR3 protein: CAWIGTGYEGEQFF. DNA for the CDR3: TGTGCCTGGATCGGGACAGGCTACGAAGGTGAGCAGTTCTTC.

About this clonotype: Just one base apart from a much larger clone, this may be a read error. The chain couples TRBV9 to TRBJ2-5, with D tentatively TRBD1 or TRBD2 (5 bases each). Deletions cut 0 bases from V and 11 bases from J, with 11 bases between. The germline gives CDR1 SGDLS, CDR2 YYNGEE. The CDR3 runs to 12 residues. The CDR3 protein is CASSVGRGEQYF. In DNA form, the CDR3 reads TGTGCCAGCAGCGTAGGTAGGGGAGAGCAGTACTTC.

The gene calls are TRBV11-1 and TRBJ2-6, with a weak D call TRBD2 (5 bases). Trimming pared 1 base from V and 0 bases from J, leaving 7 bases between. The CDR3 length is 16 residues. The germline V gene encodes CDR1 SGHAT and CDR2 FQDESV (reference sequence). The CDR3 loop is CASSLERFSGANVLTF. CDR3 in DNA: TGTGCCAGCAGCTTAGAGCGGTTCTCTGGGGCCAACGTCCTGACTTTC.

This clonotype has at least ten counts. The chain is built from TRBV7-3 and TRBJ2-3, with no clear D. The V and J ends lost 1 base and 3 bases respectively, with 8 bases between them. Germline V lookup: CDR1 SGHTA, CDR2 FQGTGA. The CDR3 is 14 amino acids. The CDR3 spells CASSLIPRTDTQYF. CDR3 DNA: TGTGCCAGCAGCTTAATCCCTCGTACAGATACGCAGTATTTT.

The CDR3 DNA follows: TGCAGCGTTGGAGGGACAGGGGGCGCCGGAACTAATGAAAAACTGTTTTTT. Protein: CSVGGTGGAGTNEKLFF. The rearrangement uses TRBV29-1 and TRBJ1-4, with 12 bases identical to TRBD1. In germline, CDR1 is SQVTM, CDR2 ANQGSEA. The CDR3 is 17 residues long. The V segment lost 4 bases and the J segment 1 base; nucleotides outside the gene matches: 7.

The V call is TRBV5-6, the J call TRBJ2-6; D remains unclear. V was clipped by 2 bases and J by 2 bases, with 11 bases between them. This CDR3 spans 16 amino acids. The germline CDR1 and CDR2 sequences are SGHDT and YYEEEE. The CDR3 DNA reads TGTGCCAGCAGCTTTATGGGAAATACTGGGGCCAACGTCCTGACTTTC. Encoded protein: CASSFMGNTGANVLTF.

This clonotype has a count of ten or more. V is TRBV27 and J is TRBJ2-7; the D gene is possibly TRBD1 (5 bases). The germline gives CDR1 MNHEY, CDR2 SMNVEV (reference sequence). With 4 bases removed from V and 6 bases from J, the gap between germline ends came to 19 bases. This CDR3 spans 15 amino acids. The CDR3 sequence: CASSSSTVGAIEQYF. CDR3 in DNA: TGTGCCAGCAGTTCCTCGACAGTTGGGGCGATCGAGCAGTACTTC.

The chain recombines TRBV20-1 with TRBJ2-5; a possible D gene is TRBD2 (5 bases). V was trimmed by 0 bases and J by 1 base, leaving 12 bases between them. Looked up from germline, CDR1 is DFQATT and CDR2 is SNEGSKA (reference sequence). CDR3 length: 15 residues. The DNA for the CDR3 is TGCAGTGCTAGAGACGGGGTCAGACGCCAAGAGACCCAGTACTTC. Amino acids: CSARDGVRRQETQYF.

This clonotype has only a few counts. The chain's CDR3 is CAGHGVGGGNYGYTF. The CDR3 DNA sequence: TGTGCCGGCCATGGGGTCGGGGGTGGAAACTATGGCTACACCTTC. V usage is TRBV30 and J usage is TRBJ1-2, with D tentatively TRBD1 (5 bases). Trimming stripped 8 bases from V and 2 bases from J, with 21 bases between. Germline V gene data show CDR1 as GTSNPN and CDR2 as SVGIG (reference sequence). The CDR3 runs 15 residues.

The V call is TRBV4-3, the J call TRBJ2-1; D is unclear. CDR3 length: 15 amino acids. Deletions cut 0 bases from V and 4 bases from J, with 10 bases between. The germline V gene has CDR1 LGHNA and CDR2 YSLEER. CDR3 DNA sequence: TGCGCCAGCAGCCAAGACCGAGATACATACAATGAGCAGTTCTTC. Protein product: CASSQDRDTYNEQFF.

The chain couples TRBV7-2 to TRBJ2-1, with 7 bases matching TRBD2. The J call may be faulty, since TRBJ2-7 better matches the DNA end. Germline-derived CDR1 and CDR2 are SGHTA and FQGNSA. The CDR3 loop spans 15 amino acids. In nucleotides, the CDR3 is TGTGCCAGCAGCTTAGTCGCGGGGGTTTACAATGAGCAGTACTTC. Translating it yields CASSLVAGVYNEQYF.

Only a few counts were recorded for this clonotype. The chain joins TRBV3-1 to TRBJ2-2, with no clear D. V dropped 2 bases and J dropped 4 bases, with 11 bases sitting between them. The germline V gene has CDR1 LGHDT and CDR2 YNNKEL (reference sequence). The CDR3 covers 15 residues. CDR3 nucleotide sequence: TGTGCCAGCAGCCAAACAGCGAAGTTCACCGGGGAGCTGTTTTTT. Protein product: CASSQTAKFTGELFF.

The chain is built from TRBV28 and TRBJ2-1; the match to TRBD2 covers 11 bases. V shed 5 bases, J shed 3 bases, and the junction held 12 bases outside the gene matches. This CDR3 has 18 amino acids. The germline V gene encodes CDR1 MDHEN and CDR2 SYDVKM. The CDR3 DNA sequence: TGTGCCAGCAGTCCGAACTCTAGCGGGAGGCCCCACTACAATGAGCAGTTCTTC. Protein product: CASSPNSSGRPHYNEQFF.